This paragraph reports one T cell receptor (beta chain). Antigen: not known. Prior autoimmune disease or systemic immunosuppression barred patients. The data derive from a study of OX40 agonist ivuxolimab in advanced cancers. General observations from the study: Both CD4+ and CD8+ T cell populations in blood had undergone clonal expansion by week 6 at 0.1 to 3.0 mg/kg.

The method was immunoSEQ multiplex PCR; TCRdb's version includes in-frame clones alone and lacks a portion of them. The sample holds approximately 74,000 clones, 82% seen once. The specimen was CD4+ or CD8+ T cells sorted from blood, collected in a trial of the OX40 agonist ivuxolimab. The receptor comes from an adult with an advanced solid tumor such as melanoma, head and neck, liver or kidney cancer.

As DNA, the CDR3 is TGCGCCAGCAGCGAAAGCTCCTACGAGCAGTACTTC. Its protein is CASSESSYEQYF. The chain recombines TRBV5-1 with TRBJ2-7, with D unclear. V lost 4 bases to trimming and J lost 0 bases, with 5 bases between them. The CDR3 runs 12 residues. Germline lookup yields CDR1 SGHRS and CDR2 YFSETQ.